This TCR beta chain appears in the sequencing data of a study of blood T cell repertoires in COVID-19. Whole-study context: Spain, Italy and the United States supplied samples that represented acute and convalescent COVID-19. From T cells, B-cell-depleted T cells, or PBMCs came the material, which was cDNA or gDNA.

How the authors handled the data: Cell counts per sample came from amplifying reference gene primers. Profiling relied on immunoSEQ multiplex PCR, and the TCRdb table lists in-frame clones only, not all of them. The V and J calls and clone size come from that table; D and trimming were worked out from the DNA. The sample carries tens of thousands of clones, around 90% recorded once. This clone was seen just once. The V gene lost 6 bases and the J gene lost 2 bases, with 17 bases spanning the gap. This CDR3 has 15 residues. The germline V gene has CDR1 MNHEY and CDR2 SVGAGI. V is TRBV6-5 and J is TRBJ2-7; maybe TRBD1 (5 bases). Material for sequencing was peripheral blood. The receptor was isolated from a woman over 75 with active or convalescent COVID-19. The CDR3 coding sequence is TGTGCCAGCAGCGTCCAACGACAGCTTACCTACGAGCAGTACTTC. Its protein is CASSVQRQLTYEQYF.